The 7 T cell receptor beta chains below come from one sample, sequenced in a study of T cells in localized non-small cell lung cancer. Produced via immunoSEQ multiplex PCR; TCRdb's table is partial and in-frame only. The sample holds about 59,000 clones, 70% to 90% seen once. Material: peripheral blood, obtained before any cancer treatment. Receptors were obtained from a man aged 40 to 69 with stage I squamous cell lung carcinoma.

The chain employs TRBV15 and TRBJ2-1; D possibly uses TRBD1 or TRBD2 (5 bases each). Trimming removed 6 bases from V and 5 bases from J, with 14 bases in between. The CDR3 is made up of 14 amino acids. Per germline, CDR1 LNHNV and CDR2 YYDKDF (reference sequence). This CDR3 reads CATRDGTLHNEQFF. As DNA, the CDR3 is TGTGCCACCAGGGATGGGACCCTACACAATGAGCAGTTCTTC.

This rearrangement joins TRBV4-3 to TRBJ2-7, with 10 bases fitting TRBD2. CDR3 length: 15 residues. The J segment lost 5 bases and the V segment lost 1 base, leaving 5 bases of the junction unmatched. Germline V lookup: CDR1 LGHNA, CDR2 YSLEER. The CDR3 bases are TGCGCCAGCAGCCAAGTAGCGGGAGGTCCCCACGAGCAGTACTTC. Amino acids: CASSQVAGGPHEQYF.

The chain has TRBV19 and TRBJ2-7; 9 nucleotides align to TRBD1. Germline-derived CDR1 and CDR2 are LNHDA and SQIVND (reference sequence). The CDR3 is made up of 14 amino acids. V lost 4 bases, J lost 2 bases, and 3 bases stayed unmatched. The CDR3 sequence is CASSTRQGAYEQYF. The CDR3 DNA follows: TGTGCCAGTAGTACACGACAGGGGGCCTACGAGCAGTACTTC. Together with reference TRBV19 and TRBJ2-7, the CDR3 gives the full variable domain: DGGITQSPKYLFRKEGQNVTLSCEQNLNHDAMYWYRQDPGQGLRLIYYSQIVNDFQKGDIAEGYSVSREKKESFPLTVTSAQKNPTAFYLCASSTRQGAYEQYFGPGTRLTVT.

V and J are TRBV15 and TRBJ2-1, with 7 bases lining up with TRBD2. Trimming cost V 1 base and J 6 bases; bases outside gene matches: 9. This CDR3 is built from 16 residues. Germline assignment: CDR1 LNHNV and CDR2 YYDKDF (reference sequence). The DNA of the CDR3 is TGTGCCACCAGCAGAGGGGGCGGGAGTCCCAGCAATGAGCAGTTCTTC. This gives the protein CATSRGGGSPSNEQFF. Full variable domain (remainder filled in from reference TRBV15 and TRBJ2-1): DAMVIQNPRYQVTQFGKPVTLSCSQTLNHNVMYWYQQKSSQAPKLLFHYYDKDFNNEADTPDNFQSRRPNTSFCFLDIRSPGLGDTAMYLCATSRGGGSPSNEQFFGPGTRLTVL.

The CDR3 nucleotides are TGTGCCAGCAAGGAGAATTTTTGGGGGGCGGACATTCAGTACTTC. Translating it yields CASKENFWGADIQYF. The chain joins TRBV6-1 to TRBJ2-4; D might be TRBD1 or TRBD2, each matching 6 bases. V was shortened by 7 bases and J by 8 bases, with 21 bases between the two germline ends. CDR1 MNHNS and CDR2 SASEGT come from the germline V gene. This CDR3 comprises 15 residues.

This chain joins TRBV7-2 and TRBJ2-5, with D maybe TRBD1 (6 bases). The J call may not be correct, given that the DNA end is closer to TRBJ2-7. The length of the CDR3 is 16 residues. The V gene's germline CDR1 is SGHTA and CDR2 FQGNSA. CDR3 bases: TGTGCCAGCAGCTTAGTAGGGGACAAACGCTCCTACGAGCAGTACTTC. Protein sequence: CASSLVGDKRSYEQYF.

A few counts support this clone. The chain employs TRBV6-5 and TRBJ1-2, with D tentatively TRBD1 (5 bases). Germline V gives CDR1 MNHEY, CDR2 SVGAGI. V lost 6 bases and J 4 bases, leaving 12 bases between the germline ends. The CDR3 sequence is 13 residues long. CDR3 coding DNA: TGTGCCAGCAGAGCGGACGGGACCTATGGCTACACCTTC. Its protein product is CASRADGTYGYTF.